This is a list of T cell receptor beta chains from one sample in a study of beta chain features in type 1 diabetes. Profiled with immunoSEQ multiplex PCR; TCRdb holds only in-frame clones, not every one. The sample lists hundreds of thousands of clones; about 11% were seen once. The material sequenced was naive CD4+ T cells from blood. All receptors derive from a woman aged 25 to 39 in good health. CDR3s include the opening cysteine and the closing phenylalanine or tryptophan.

v_call cdr3_aa
TRBV7-3 CASSPLALGMGEQFF
TRBV29-1 CSVEGLGGQHNEQFF
TRBV7-3 CASSNSGSSHEQYF
TRBV6-1 CASGGTGFQPQHF
TRBV2 CASSEAAGAGELFF
TRBV18 CASSPVLAGGHEQYF
TRBV4-2 CASTTGLAGDYEQYF
TRBV18 CASSTTRQELNYGYTF
TRBV5-6 CASSPGQGETQYF
TRBV7-6 CASSLAQEETQYF
TRBV6-5 CASSGTPNQPQHF
TRBV4-3 CASSQDRGLAGEINEQFF
TRBV9 CASSVVPGAGGPGNTQYF
TRBV30 CAWSAAGGDTQYF
TRBV16 CASSQAGSQETQYF
TRBV4-3 CASSQDATSGRLLYEQYF
TRBV6-6 CASRADSEAFF
TRBV18 CASSPLWDRAYNEQFF
TRBV2 CASTGRVNQPQHF
TRBV7-3 CASSLSTSSQETQYF
TRBV29-1 CSVEGVGGELFF
TRBV13 CASSFSLANKNEQFF
TRBV7-2 CASSLGAGRAYEQYF
TRBV19 CASSGGLGDYEQYF
TRBV28 CASSPTSGIKYNEQFF
TRBV6-1 CASSELATNEKLFF
TRBV5-4 CASSLDPTRGNTIYF
TRBV4-2 CASSQSPGTSGRSNEQFF
TRBV7-2 CASSSRTGGGETQYF
TRBV6-5 CASSRDRDRYNEQFF
TRBV5-4 CASSKDRYYGYTF
TRBV4-2 CASSQGGTASYEQYF
TRBV16 CASSQSSELGTEAFF
TRBV6-1 CASSEQVMYAQIRGELFF
TRBV30 CAWSVGSSNEKLFF
TRBV9 CASSAGRGLAGGHEQFF
TRBV4-2 CASSQGASGSLPEQYF
TRBV9 CASSVTEQSIGTEAFF
TRBV4-3 CASSQDRLAGGPDTQYF
TRBV9 CASSVYSETYEQYF
TRBV23-1 CASRLLFAKNIQYF